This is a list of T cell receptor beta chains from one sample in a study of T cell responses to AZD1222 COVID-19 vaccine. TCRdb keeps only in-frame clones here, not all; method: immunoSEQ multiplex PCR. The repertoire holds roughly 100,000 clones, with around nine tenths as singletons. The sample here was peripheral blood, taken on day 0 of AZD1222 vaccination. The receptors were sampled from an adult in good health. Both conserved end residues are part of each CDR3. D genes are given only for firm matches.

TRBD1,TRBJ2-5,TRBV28,CASSPGQQQYF
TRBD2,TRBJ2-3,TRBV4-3,CASSQRGTSGVIADTQYF
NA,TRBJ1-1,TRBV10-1,CASSMGQNTEAFF
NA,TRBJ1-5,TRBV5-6,CASSVQNQPQHF
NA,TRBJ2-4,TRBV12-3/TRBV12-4,CASSIGGINIQYF
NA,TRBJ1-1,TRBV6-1,CASSEWVSGSKAFF
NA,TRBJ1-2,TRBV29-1,CSVDQGAYGYTF
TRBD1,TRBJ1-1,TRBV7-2,CASSRRQGIPPMNTEAFF
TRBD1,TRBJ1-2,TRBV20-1,CSASSLVGTANYGYTF
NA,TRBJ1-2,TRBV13,CASSFRGTENYGYTF
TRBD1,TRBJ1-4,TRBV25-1,CASSARDRAEKLFF
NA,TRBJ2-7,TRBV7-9,CASSGGAQGEQYF
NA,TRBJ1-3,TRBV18,CASSPAPNSGNTIYF
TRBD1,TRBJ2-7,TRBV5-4,CASSRGQGLYEQYF
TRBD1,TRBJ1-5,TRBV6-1,CASSEGGGGQPQHF
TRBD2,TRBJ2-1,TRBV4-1,CASSQKSLAGGYNEQFF
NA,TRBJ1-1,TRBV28,CASGPPWGGTEAFF
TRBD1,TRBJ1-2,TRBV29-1,CSVEDPGTGLDYGYTF
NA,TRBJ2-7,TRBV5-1,CASSPGGGFLHEQYF
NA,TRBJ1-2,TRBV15,CATSGEYDSGYTF
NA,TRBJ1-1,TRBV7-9,CASSLTRDTEAFF
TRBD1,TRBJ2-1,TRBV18,CASSPLGQGARAEQFF
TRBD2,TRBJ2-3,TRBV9,CASSPWTSVTDTQYF
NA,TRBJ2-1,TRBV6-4,CASSRHDRNNEQFF
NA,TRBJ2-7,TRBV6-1,CASSEGTGWPYEQYF
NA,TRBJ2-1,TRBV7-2,CASSPGTHPYNEQFF
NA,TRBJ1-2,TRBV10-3,CAISSGQNRDYGYTF
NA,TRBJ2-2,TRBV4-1,CASSQEYTGELFF
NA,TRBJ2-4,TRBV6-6,CASSYNGASDIQYF
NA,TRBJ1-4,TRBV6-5,CASSYRGRPNEKLFF
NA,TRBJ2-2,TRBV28,CASSLAGRSPGELFF
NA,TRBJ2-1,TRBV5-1,CASRLVGEQFF
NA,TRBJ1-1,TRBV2,CASSDLGTNTEAFF
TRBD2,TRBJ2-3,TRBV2,CASMRTSLGDTQYF
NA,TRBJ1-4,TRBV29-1,CSVRQAEKLFF
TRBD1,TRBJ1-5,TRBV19,CASSPLQGAQSNQPQHF
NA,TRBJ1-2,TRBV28,CASSGANYGYTF
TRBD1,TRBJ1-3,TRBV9,CASSVEENWGQGVNTIYF
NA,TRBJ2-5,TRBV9,CASSVEVARETQYF
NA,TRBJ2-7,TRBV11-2,CASSLGQSYEQYF
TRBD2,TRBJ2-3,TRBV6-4,CASSATSGGTDTQYF
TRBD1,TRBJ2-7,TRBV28,CASSYKPGQNFYEQYF
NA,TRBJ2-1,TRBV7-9,CASSPRYNEQFF
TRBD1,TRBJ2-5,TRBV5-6,CASSSTDRGLQETQYF
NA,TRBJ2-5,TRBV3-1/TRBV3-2,CASSHAGETQYF
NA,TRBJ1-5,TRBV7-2,CASSLVSGQPQHF
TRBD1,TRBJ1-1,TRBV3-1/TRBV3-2,CASSQDHHRGLAEAFF
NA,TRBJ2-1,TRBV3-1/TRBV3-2,CASSNSVSEQFF